This T cell receptor beta chain comes out of a study of CD8+CD57+ T cells in acquired aplastic anemia. Whole-study context: On average, sorted CD4+ and CD8+ cells gave 3 to 4 ug of DNA. General study results and limits: In common between the patients and the controls were twenty-nine CD8+ CDR3 sequences. The CD8+ Simpson's diversity of patients and controls was not significantly different.

All sequencing subjects had displayed CD8+CD57+ cell expansion on flow cytometry. Each of the patients presented with severe acquired aplastic anemia. Trimming shortened V by 3 bases and J by 11 bases, and 11 bases separated the two germline ends. Per the germline V gene, CDR1 is SNHLY and CDR2 is FYNNEI. The CDR3 totals 12 residues. Profiling of TCR beta VDJ combinations and CDR3 sequences used genomic DNA as template. TCRdb used MiXCR to reprocess the reads, holding one entry per CDR3 protein. This table holds roughly 290,000 distinct CDR3 sequences, 50% to 65% found once. This clonotype was observed many times. Antigen: not known.

This TCR was recovered from a human donor with aplastic anemia. Sequencing used sorted CD4+, CD8+, or CD8+CD57+ T cells (not recorded which) from PBMCs. The V call is TRBV2, the J call TRBJ1-5; no clear D gene. The CDR3: CASSDYPRSQHF. In DNA form, the CDR3 reads TGTGCCAGCAGTGACTACCCTAGGTCCCAGCATTTT.